This T cell receptor (beta chain) was sequenced in a study of tissue T cells after allogeneic stem cell transplantation. The assay was immunoSEQ multiplex PCR, and TCRdb's table has in-frame clones only and misses some. The table lists 15,000 to 20,000 clones, 70% of them singletons. This CDR3 has 16 amino acids. V was shortened by 0 bases and J by 0 bases, with 11 bases between the two germline ends. CDR1 NNHNN and CDR2 SYGAGS come from the germline V gene (reference sequence). Overall study findings and caveats: Across patients, clones rarely overlapped, yet motif clusters were shared tissue-specifically. The patient cohort was small and clinically heterogeneous, with limited sampling depth. Tissue-detected TCR repertoire was only partly captured by blood and spleen T cells. The study did not identify alloreactive or antigen-specific tissue TCRs, and some clones might be persisting host cells.

Concerning this clone itself: What it recognizes is unknown. Gene and germline names: mouse. The observed sequence ends 1 residue before the CDR3 terminus, with the missing tail filled in from the germline J gene.

The source material was spleen. This rearrangement joins TRBV13-2 to TRBJ2-5; possible D gene TRBD2, 6 bases. This clonotype originated in a female BALB/c mouse in good health. The MHC haplotype of the strain is H2-d. CDR3 bases read: TGTGCCAGCGGTGATGATTTGGGGGTTAACCAAGACACCCAGTAC. Encoded protein: CASGDDLGVNQDTQY. The CDR3 in full is CASGDDLGVNQDTQYF.